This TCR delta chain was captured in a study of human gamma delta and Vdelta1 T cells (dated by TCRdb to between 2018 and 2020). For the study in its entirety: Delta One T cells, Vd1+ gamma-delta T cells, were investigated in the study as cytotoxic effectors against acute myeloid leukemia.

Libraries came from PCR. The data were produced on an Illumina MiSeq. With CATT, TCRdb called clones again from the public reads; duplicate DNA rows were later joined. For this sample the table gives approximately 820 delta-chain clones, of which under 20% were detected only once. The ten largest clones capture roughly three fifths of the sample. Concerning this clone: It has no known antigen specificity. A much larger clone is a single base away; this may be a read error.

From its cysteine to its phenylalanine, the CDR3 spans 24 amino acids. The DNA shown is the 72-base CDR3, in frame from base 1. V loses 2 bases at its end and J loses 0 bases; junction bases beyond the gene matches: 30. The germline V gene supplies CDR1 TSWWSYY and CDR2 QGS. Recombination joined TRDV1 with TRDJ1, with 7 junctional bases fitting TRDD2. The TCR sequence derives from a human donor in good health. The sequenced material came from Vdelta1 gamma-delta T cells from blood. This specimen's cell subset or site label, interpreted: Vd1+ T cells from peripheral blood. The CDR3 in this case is CALGEYTSLFLRFVLGNYTDKLIF. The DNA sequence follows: TGTGCTCTTGGGGAATACACTTCCCTTTTCCTACGTTTTGTCTTGGGGAATTACACCGATAAACTCATCTTT.